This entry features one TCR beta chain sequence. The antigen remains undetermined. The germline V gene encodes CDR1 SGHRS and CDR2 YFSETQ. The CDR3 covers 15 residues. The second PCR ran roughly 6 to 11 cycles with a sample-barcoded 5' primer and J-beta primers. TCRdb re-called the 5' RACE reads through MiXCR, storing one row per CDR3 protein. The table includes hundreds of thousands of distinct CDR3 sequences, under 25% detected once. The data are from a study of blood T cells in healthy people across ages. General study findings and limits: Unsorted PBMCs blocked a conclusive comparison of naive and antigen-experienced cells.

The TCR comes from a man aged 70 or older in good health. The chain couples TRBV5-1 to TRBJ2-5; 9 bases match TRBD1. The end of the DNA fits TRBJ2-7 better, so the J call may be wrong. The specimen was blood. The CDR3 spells CASRAGTGRANEQYF. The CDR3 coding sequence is TGCGCCAGCAGGGCCGGGACAGGGAGAGCAAACGAGCAGTACTTC.